This TCR beta chain was observed in a study of T cell repertoires in cytomegalovirus infection. This clonotype was counted between two and nine times. Antigen: not known. TCRdb independently ran MiXCR on the reads; one entry per CDR3 protein. The sample includes about 920,000 distinct CDR3 sequences, around 30% of them seen just once. This CDR3 region has 19 residues. V dropped 7 bases and J dropped 1; count of bases not matched to a gene: 15. The chain is built from TRBV12-3 or TRBV12-4 and TRBJ2-5; 13 bases align to TRBD2. Sample: cultured CD8+ T cells from PBMCs, taken from culture after CMV antigen stimulation. This receptor was identified in a human donor in good health (CMV status not recorded). Some clones in this sample may be carry-over from other donors' samples. The CDR3: CASNTPWTSGGSPQETQYF. The DNA for the CDR3 is TGTGCCAGCAACACCCCCTGGACTAGCGGGGGTTCCCCCCAAGAGACCCAGTACTTC.